Listed here are 2 T cell receptor beta chains from one sample, sequenced in a study of CD8 T cells in ankylosing spondylitis. Study results and caveats: Several highly homologous variants formed a TCR beta motif that appeared characteristic of ankylosing spondylitis blood.

No antigen has been assigned to these receptors. TCRdb re-called the 5' RACE reads with MiXCR, one entry per CDR3 protein. This table has approximately 400,000 distinct CDR3 sequences, 20% to 30% appearing once. The sequencing input was blood, either unsorted or a sorted T cell fraction (not recorded which). The origin of the receptors is a male donor with ankylosing spondylitis.

The genes are TRBV7-9 and TRBJ1-3, with 7 bases fitting TRBD1. V lost 1 base to trimming and J lost 11 bases; unmatched junction nucleotides: 5. Germline CDR1 and CDR2: SEHNR and FQNEAQ (reference sequence). This CDR3 has 13 residues. Here the CDR3 reads CASSLEGQQAIYF. The CDR3 region has the DNA TGTGCCAGCAGCTTAGAGGGACAGCAAGCCATATATTTT.

The genes are TRBV2 and TRBJ2-4, with no clear D. CDR1 is SNHLY, CDR2 FYNNEI, per germline. V lost 7 bases to trimming and J lost 8 bases, with 6 bases between them. The CDR3 has 10 residues. The CDR3 loop is CASTKDIQYF. CDR3 DNA sequence: TGTGCCAGCACGAAGGACATTCAGTACTTC. Together with reference TRBV2 and TRBJ2-4, the CDR3 gives the full variable domain: EPEVTQTPSHQVTQMGQEVILRCVPISNHLYFYWYRQILGQKVEFLVSFYNNEISEKSEIFDDQFSVERPDGSNFTLKIRSTKLEDSAMYFCASTKDIQYFGAGTRLSVL.